This is a list of T cell receptor beta chains from one sample in a study of shared clonotypes between healthy human individuals. Using immunoSEQ multiplex PCR, the repertoire was profiled, and TCRdb retains in-frame clones only, with some absent. The data show about 2.3 million clones, over 85% seen once. The specimen was naive CD4+ T cells from PBMCs. The receptors were sampled from a young man in good health. Some clones in this sample may be carry-over from other donors' samples. Each CDR3 is given with its conserved first and last residue. A D gene is named only where the DNA matches it firmly.

CDR3nt	CDR3aa	v_gene	d_gene	j_gene
TGCGCCAGCAGTGAATGGTCGCTAGCGGGACGAGAGACCCAGTACTTC	CASSEWSLAGRETQYF	TRBV10-2	TRBD2	TRBJ2-5
TGTGCCAGCAGCCACTCAGGGGCGGGGAACACCGGGGAGCTGTTTTTT	CASSHSGAGNTGELFF	TRBV4-2	-	TRBJ2-2
TGTGCCAGCAGTTTTTCCCGGGGGGCCTACTACGAGCAGTACTTC	CASSFSRGAYYEQYF	TRBV27	-	TRBJ2-7
TGTGCCAGCAGTTCGGTTAGATCCAGTAGAGAGACCCAGTACTTC	CASSSVRSSRETQYF	TRBV6-5	-	TRBJ2-5
TGTGCCAGCAGAGGGGGCTTCAGCTCCTATAATTCACCCCTCCACTTT	CASRGGFSSYNSPLHF	TRBV28	TRBD1	TRBJ1-6
TGTGCCAGCAGCTTAGACCGTGTCAATGAGCAGTTCTTC	CASSLDRVNEQFF	TRBV7-3	-	TRBJ2-1
TGTGCCAGCAGCCCCCGGGACGATTCCTACGAGCAGTACTTC	CASSPRDDSYEQYF	TRBV27	-	TRBJ2-7
TGTGCCAGCAGCTTAGAGGGACCCCCCTCTGGAAACACCATATATTTT	CASSLEGPPSGNTIYF	TRBV11-3	-	TRBJ1-3
TGTGCCAGCAGTCTAGACAGGGGGCTTCGTGGGGGTCGGTTCTTC	CASSLDRGLRGGRFF	TRBV27	TRBD1	TRBJ2-1
TGTGCCAGCAGTTTATTTAGACTGAGCAATCAGCCCCAGCATTTT	CASSLFRLSNQPQHF	TRBV28	-	TRBJ1-5
TGTGCCAGCTCACCATCAAGGGGCGAGCAGTACTTC	CASSPSRGEQYF	TRBV18	-	TRBJ2-7
TGTGCCAGCAGAGGGCTAGCGGCAAATGAGCAGTTCTTC	CASRGLAANEQFF	TRBV2	TRBD2	TRBJ2-1
TGTGCCAGCAGTTTACCCGACTACGAGCAGTACTTC	CASSLPDYEQYF	TRBV28	-	TRBJ2-7
TGTGCCAGCAGTGGACCAGGGGGGGGAGTGGATGGCTACACCTTC	CASSGPGGGVDGYTF	TRBV2	TRBD1	TRBJ1-2
TGTGCCAGCAGCTTAGTGTTTACAGATGAAAAACTGTTTTTT	CASSLVFTDEKLFF	TRBV7-2	-	TRBJ1-4
TGTGCCAGCAGGAAACAGGGGGCGGATGAAAAACTGTTTTTT	CASRKQGADEKLFF	TRBV4-2	TRBD1	TRBJ1-4
TGTGCCAGCTCACCATCACAAATAAACTCCTACGAGCAGTACTTC	CASSPSQINSYEQYF	TRBV18	-	TRBJ2-7
TGTGCCAGCAGGCCTGACGGCATAGCCAAAAACATTCAGTACTTC	CASRPDGIAKNIQYF	TRBV6-1	-	TRBJ2-4
TGTGCCAGCCGGGAAAGGGGCTCTGGAAACACCATATATTTT	CASRERGSGNTIYF	TRBV28	-	TRBJ1-3
TGTGCCAGCAGTTTGAGGCTGATGTCTGAAGCTTTCTTT	CASSLRLMSEAFF	TRBV27	-	TRBJ1-1